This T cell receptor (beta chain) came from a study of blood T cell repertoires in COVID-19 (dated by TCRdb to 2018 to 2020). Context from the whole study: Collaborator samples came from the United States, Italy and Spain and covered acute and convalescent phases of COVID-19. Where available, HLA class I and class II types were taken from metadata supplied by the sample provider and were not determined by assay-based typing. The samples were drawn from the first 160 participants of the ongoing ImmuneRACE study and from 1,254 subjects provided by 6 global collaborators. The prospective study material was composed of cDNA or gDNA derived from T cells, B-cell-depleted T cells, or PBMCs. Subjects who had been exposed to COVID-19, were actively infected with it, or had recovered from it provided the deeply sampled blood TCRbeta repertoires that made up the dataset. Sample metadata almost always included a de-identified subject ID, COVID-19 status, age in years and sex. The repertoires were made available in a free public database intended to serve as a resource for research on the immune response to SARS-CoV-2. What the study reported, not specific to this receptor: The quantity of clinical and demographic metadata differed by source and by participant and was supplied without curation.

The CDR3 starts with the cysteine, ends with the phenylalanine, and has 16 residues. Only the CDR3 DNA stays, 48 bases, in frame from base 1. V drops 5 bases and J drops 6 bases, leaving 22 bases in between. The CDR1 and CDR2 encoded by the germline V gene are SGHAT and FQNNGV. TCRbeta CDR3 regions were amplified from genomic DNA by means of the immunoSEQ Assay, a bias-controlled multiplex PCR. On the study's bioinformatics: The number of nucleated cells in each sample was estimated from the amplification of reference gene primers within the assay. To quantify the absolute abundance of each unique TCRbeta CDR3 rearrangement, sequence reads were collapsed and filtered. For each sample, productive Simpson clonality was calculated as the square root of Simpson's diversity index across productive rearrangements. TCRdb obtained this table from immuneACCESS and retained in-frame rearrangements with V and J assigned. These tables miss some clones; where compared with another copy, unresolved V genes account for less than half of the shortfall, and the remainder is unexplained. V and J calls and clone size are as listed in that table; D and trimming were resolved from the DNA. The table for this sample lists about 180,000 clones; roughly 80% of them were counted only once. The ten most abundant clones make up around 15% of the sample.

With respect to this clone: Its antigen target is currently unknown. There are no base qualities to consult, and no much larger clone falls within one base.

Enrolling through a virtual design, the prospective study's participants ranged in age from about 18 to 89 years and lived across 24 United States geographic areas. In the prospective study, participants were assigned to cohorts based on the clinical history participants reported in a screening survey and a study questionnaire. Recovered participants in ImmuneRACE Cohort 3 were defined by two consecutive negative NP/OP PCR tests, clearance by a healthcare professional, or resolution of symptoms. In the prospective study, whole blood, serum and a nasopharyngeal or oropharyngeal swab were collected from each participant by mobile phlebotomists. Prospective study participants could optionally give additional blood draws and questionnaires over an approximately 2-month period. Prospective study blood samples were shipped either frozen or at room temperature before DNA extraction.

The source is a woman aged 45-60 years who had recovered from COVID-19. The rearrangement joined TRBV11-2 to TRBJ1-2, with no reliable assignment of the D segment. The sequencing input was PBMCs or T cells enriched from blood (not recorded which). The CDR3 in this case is CASSTSPQERTDGYTF. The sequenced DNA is TGTGCCAGCAGCACCTCACCCCAGGAGCGGACCGATGGCTACACCTTC.